A selection of T cell receptor beta chains follows, all from one sample in a study of blood T cells in healthy people across ages. TCRdb reanalysed the 5' RACE reads using MiXCR and keeps one entry per CDR3 protein. The sample lists about 940,000 distinct CDR3 sequences; roughly 48% were seen once. The sequencing input was blood. The receptor source for this set is a man younger than 45 in good health. CDR3s include the opening cysteine and the closing phenylalanine or tryptophan. A D gene is named only where the DNA matches it firmly. Some rows mark clone size as missing; the rest say once, few, many or name a class of expanded clone.

clone size	V gene	D gene	J gene	CDR3 DNA	CDR3 protein
once	TRBV28	-	TRBJ1-2	TGTGCCAGCAGTTTCGATGGGGGGCCCACTGGAGGCTACACCTTC	CASSFDGGPTGGYTF
few	TRBV5-1	-	TRBJ1-5	TGCGCCAGCAGCTTGGGGGACCCAGGGAATCAGCCCCAGCATTTT	CASSLGDPGNQPQHF
once	TRBV28	-	TRBJ1-1	TGTGCCAGCAGTGCCCTCGGGGCGGGGTATACTGAAGCTTTCTTT	CASSALGAGYTEAFF
-	TRBV29-1	TRBD2	TRBJ2-3	TGCAGCGCCGGACGCGGGGGGGCCGGCACAGATACGCAGTATTTT	CSAGRGGAGTDTQYF
few	TRBV7-9	-	TRBJ1-2	TGTGCCAGCAGCCCGAACGACCTAAATGGCTACACCTTC	CASSPNDLNGYTF
-	TRBV6-4	-	TRBJ2-1	TGTGCCAGCAGTGACTCCCCGGGGGCGGACTACAATGAGCAGTTCTTC	CASSDSPGADYNEQFF
many	TRBV4-3	-	TRBJ1-5	TGCGCCAGCAGCCAAGATGCCCAGGGATCTCAGCCCCAGCATTTT	CASSQDAQGSQPQHF
once	TRBV24-1	TRBD1	TRBJ2-5	TGTGCCACCAGTGACCTGGGACAGGGCCGATCCGGGACCCAGTACTTC	CATSDLGQGRSGTQYF
-	TRBV29-1	TRBD1	TRBJ1-1	TGCAGCGGTGACAGGGTGGGGAACACTGAAGCTTTCTTT	CSGDRVGNTEAFF
once	TRBV20-1	TRBD2	TRBJ2-3	TGCAGTGCCCAGGGACTAGCGAGTCGCACAGATACGCAGTATTTT	CSAQGLASRTDTQYF
once	TRBV6-2/TRBV6-3	TRBD2	TRBJ2-1	TGTGCCAGCGCATATGTCGGGACGGGGGGGCTCAATGAGCAGTTCTTC	CASAYVGTGGLNEQFF
-	TRBV4-1	TRBD2	TRBJ2-1	TGCGCCAGCAGCCAGGGGGCGGTAGCGGGGGTCCGGAGCTCCTACAATGAGCAGTTCTTC	CASSQGAVAGVRSSYNEQFF
once	TRBV28	-	TRBJ2-1	TGTGCCAGCCCCCCAATACGGGGGCCTTTCATCAATGAGCAGTTCTTC	CASPPIRGPFINEQFF
few	TRBV12-3/TRBV12-4	TRBD1	TRBJ2-5	TGTGCCAGCAGCAGGGGGACAGAGACCCAGTACTTC	CASSRGTETQYF
-	TRBV29-1	-	TRBJ2-7	TGCAGCGTTGAAATGGGCGGGGCGACCTACGAGCAGTACTTC	CSVEMGGATYEQYF
few	TRBV30	-	TRBJ2-7	TGTGCCTGGAGTGTAGGTCCCCAGGGGTTGAACGAGCAGTACTTC	CAWSVGPQGLNEQYF
-	TRBV4-3	TRBD1	TRBJ2-1	TGCGCCAGCAGCCAAGACTGGGGACAGAGGTACAATGAGCAGTTCTTC	CASSQDWGQRYNEQFF
-	TRBV6-5	-	TRBJ2-1	TGTGCCAGCAGTTACCAGGCAGGGGCCCCCCCGGAGCAGTTCTTC	CASSYQAGAPPEQFF
-	TRBV7-8	-	TRBJ2-5	TGTGCCGGCAGCTTATACAGCGCGTACCAAGAGACCCAGTACTTC	CAGSLYSAYQETQYF
-	TRBV7-4	-	TRBJ2-7	TGTGCCAGCAGCCTTGACGGGAAATACGAGCAGTACTTC	CASSLDGKYEQYF
-	TRBV10-3	TRBD1	TRBJ2-1	TGTGCCATCAGTGCCACAGGGGACCTGGGCAATGAGCAGTTCTTC	CAISATGDLGNEQFF
few	TRBV12-3/TRBV12-4	-	TRBJ2-3	TGTGCCAGCAGTTTACGGTACACAAATACGCAGTATTTT	CASSLRYTNTQYF
few	TRBV2	-	TRBJ2-7	TGTGCCAGCAGTGAGGGGTTTAACAACTTCTCCTACGAGCAGTACTTC	CASSEGFNNFSYEQYF
-	TRBV5-6	-	TRBJ1-5	TGTGCCAGCAGCTTGTGGGGGGCAGGCAATCAGCCCCAGCATTTT	CASSLWGAGNQPQHF
-	TRBV20-1	-	TRBJ1-1	TGCAGTGCTAGGGGGTTCACGGCGGCCCTTCAAGCTTTCTTT	CSARGFTAALQAFF
many	TRBV5-5	-	TRBJ1-6	TGTGCCAGCAGCTTGTTTCTTTCCGGGACGGACCAAACACCCCTCCACTTT	CASSLFLSGTDQTPLHF